What follows describes a single T cell receptor (beta chain). This clone was detected a few times. No cognate antigen has been identified for it. Base qualities were left out, and no much larger clone turns up one base away. Using the deep immunoSEQ assay, TCR CDR3 regions were amplified from genomic DNA by multiplex PCR. Extracted genomic DNA from each cell subset was distributed evenly across all wells of several immunoSEQ 96-well plates, and each plate was treated as a replicate. For sorted subsets, approximately 210 ng of genomic DNA, equivalent to about 30,000 T cell genomes, went into each replicate PCR. Purified libraries were measured with a Qubit 3.0 fluorometer, size-checked on a Bioanalyzer 2100, and measured again with the KAPA Library Quantification kit. Every immunoSEQ 96-well plate was sequenced on a dedicated single-read 150-cycle Illumina NextSeq 550 flow cell. In the authors' own workflow: Because only junctional sequences without quality scores were contained in the immunoSEQ output, filtering matching that applied to full-length reads could not be performed. To assign V/J genes and CDR3, sequences were annotated using PyIR, a Python wrapper for IgBLAST v1.9, with IMGT germline references. Any read was removed if the V/J assignment was weak (E-value above 1e-6), the CDR3 was missing, or the read contained stop codons, out-of-frame junctions, or ambiguous translated residues. V3J clonotypes were defined as sequences sharing an identical inferred V gene, J gene, and CDR3 amino acid sequence. Percentage overlap between repertoires was calculated by dividing the number of shared unique clonotypes by the size of the smaller repertoire. Three approaches were used to assess repertoire richness: RTK rarefaction, the Chao1 estimator, and Recon v2.1 estimates of unobserved clonotypes. OLGA was used to compute generation probabilities for all TCRbeta clonotypes that the gDNA method yielded from a few donors. As stored in TCRdb, this immuneACCESS dataset retains in-frame rearrangements with V and J assigned. A fraction of the clones does not appear; measured against another copy, unresolved V genes explain less than half of the discrepancy, and the remainder lacks a known reason. That table supplies the V and J calls and clone size; D and trimming were determined from the DNA. This sample lists a few hundred thousand clones; roughly 80% were detected once. The ten largest clones capture about 10% of the sample.

These data come from a study of shared clonotypes between healthy human individuals (dated by TCRdb to 2020 to 2021). Study-wide context: A couple of women and a few men aged 18 to 49 years were included in the cohort. For each donor, CD4 naive and CD4 memory were each given three plates, CD8 naive was given two plates, and CD8 memory was given one plate. To estimate repertoire size and how much clonotype sharing occurs between individuals, the study deeply sequenced the blood TCR repertoires of several healthy adults. To increase sequencing depth and limit assay-specific biases, different laboratories used diverse techniques to prepare libraries and sequence TCR repertoires. Per donor, leukapheresis produced somewhere between about 0.85 and 10 billion PBMCs. What the work shows at the level of the full study, not this receptor alone: Pairwise subsampling led to the expectation that sequencing depth would affect the degree of clonotype sharing among donors. Sampling was limited to blood, and TCR repertoires in tissue likely differ from TCR repertoires in blood. Rarefaction of sorted-subset datasets indicated incomplete sequencing despite the large sequencing depth. Naive subsets generally had larger estimated clonotype richness than memory subsets did. Because the study included a small number of donors, the genetic and exposure-history diversity represented was limited. Sharing across a few donors was observed for approximately 4.6% of naive CD4, 3% to 4% of naive CD8, over 2% of memory CD4, and over 0.3% of memory CD8 clonotypes. Higher generation probabilities were observed for clonotypes shared by all four sorted-subset donors than for non-shared clonotypes.

After removal of 2 bases from V and 3 bases from J, the junction retains 12 bases not matched to a gene. From its cysteine to its phenylalanine, the CDR3 spans 18 amino acids. CDR3 DNA only is kept here, 54 bases in frame from base 1. CDR1 and CDR2 are drawn from the germline V gene: SGHDT, YYEEEE. Donors were healthy HIV-negative adults with no recently reported acute infections or vaccinations. Every donor was a Caucasian adult residing in Nashville, Tennessee, USA. CD4+ T cells were enriched through magnetic negative selection, after which naive cells were positively selected on CD45RA and the remaining negative fraction served as the memory subset. Blood was collected by leukapheresis, and PBMCs were isolated by Ficoll-Histopaque density gradient centrifugation and then cryopreserved in liquid nitrogen vapor phase. Purity and quantity of every magnetically sorted T cell population were checked by analytical flow cytometry. From each sorted fraction, genomic DNA was isolated and quantified by UV absorbance on a Nanodrop 2000c.

Sequencing was carried out using memory CD4+ T cells sorted from blood. The cell subset or site label, read with the paper, signifies: CD45RA-negative fraction. The sequence is built from TRBV5-6 and TRBJ2-7; TRBD2 agrees with 12 junctional bases. The receptor's source is a man aged 30-40 years in good health. The sequence in DNA is TGTGCCAGCAGCTTTACTCCTCTACTAGCGGGAGGCATCTACGAGCAGTACTTC. Translation gives CASSFTPLLAGGIYEQYF.